This entry lists 15 T cell receptor beta chains sequenced from one sample in a study of cytomegalovirus exposure and HLA in healthy donors. The study ran its PCR with 60 Vbeta and 13 Jbeta primers. Clones were read by immunoSEQ multiplex PCR, and TCRdb kept only the in-frame ones, dropping some. The data contain some 180,000 clones, around 80% of them seen just once; the ten biggest clones take up roughly 3.5%. Sequences were obtained from PBMCs. The source is an older woman in good health and CMV-seropositive.

Only a few counts were recorded for this clone. The V gene is TRBV10-1, the J gene TRBJ2-7; D ambiguous. The length of the CDR3 is 20 residues. V was shortened by 0 bases and J by 0 bases, with 24 bases between the two germline ends. Germline V gene lookup returns CDR1 WNHNN and CDR2 SYGVQD (reference sequence). The CDR3 nucleotides read TGCGCCAGCAGTGAGTCTCGTTTGGGTTTATCCTCGGCGGTCTCCTACGAGCAGTACTTC. It is translated as CASSESRLGLSSAVSYEQYF.

The table lists this clone with a few counts. The genes are TRBV29-1 and TRBJ2-3; D is unresolved. CDR1 SQVTM and CDR2 ANQGSEA come from the germline V gene. The CDR3 spans 13 residues. V lost 7 bases, J lost 4 bases, and 15 bases lay in between. CDR3: CSAWAFKADTQYF. CDR3 nucleotides: TGCAGCGCCTGGGCCTTTAAGGCAGATACGCAGTATTTT.

The chain recombines TRBV28 with TRBJ2-5; D remains ambiguous. The germline CDR1 and CDR2 sequences are MDHEN and SYDVKM. Trimming cost V 1 base and J 2 bases, with 8 bases left between them. The length of the CDR3 is 14 residues. CDR3 bases: TGTGCCAGCAGTTTATTGGTCAGTCAAGAGACCCAGTACTTC. Its protein is CASSLLVSQETQYF.

This chain links TRBV6-6 with TRBJ1-1, with D possibly being TRBD1 (5 bases). The germline CDR1 and CDR2 sequences are MNHNY and SVGAGI (reference sequence). CDR3 size: 15 residues. Trimming removed 0 bases at V and 5 bases at J, with 13 bases between. CDR3 nucleotide sequence: TGTGCCAGCAGTTACTCGAGCGGGGCTGGGACTGAAGCTTTCTTT. The encoded protein is CASSYSSGAGTEAFF.

This clone turned up a few times. One junction end does not reproduce the germline sequence, and a read error may be involved. J is TRBJ2-4 and V is TRBV10-3; the match to TRBD2 covers 7 bases. The CDR3 runs 15 residues. From germline, CDR1 is ENHRY and CDR2 SYGVKD. The CDR3: CAISPTGGGKNSQYF. DNA of the CDR3: TGTGCCATCAGCCCCACTGGGGGGGGAAAAAACAGTCAGTACTTC.

This clone was seen only once. The chain has TRBV25-1 and TRBJ2-5, with TRBD2 matching 8 bases. The junction had 6 bases not matched to a gene; V was cut back by 8 bases and J by 7 bases. The germline V gene has CDR1 MGHDK and CDR2 SYGVNS. This CDR3 has 12 residues. The CDR3 DNA reads TGTGCCAGCCGGGGGGGGTACGGGACCCAGTACTTC. Protein: CASRGGYGTQYF. Full variable domain (outside the CDR3, taken from reference TRBV25-1 and TRBJ2-5): EADIYQTPRYLVIGTGKKITLECSQTMGHDKMYWYQQDPGMELHLIHYSYGVNSTEKGDLSSESTVSRIRTEHFPLTLESARPSHTSQYLCASRGGYGTQYFGPGTRLLVL.

The genes are TRBV7-9 and TRBJ2-1; 9 positions match TRBD1. Losses at the gene ends were 5 bases for V and 7 bases for J; bases not matched to a gene: 9. The CDR3 totals 15 residues. CDR1 is SEHNR and CDR2 is FQNEAQ in the germline V gene (reference sequence). Here the CDR3 DNA reads TGTGCCAGCAGCATTCCGGGACAGGGATTTAATGAGCAGTTCTTC. Residues: CASSIPGQGFNEQFF. Complete variable domain (other parts from reference TRBV7-9 and TRBJ2-1): DTGVSQNPRHKITKRGQNVTFRCDPISEHNRLYWYRQTLGQGPEFLTYFQNEAQLEKSRLLSDRFSAERPKGSFSTLEIQRTEQGDSAMYLCASSIPGQGFNEQFFGPGTRLTVL.

V is TRBV11-1 and J is TRBJ2-7, with D perhaps matching TRBD1 (5 bases). Trimming pared 5 bases from V and 6 bases from J, leaving 11 bases between. The germline gives CDR1 SGHAT, CDR2 FQDESV (reference sequence). The CDR3 is 12 amino acids. The CDR3 DNA is TGTGCCAGCAGCAAAGACAGTTTCGAGCAGTACTTC. Residues: CASSKDSFEQYF.

V and J are TRBV5-4 and TRBJ1-3, with TRBD1 matching 7 bases. The CDR3 is made up of 16 amino acids. Germline V gene data show CDR1 as SGHNT and CDR2 as YYREEE (reference sequence). V shed 0 bases and J 0 bases; nucleotides not matched to a gene: 3. The CDR3 is CASSLGGGISGNTIYF. In DNA, the CDR3 is TGTGCCAGCAGCTTGGGAGGGGGCATCTCTGGAAACACCATATATTTT.

In its sample, this clone was seen once. V gene TRBV28 combines with J gene TRBJ1-2; D gene uncertain. CDR3 length: 12 amino acids. V was shortened by 9 bases and J by 2 bases, with 10 bases between the two germline ends. Germline V CDR1 and CDR2: MDHEN, SYDVKM. The CDR3 DNA follows: TGTGCCAGTACCCTCAGAAACTATGGCTACACCTTC. Residues: CASTLRNYGYTF.

The chain couples TRBV5-4 to TRBJ2-2; 8 bases align to TRBD2. Germline values: CDR1 SGHNT, CDR2 YYREEE (reference sequence). The V and J ends lost 1 base and 5 bases, in that order; junction bases with no gene match: 4. CDR3 size: 15 residues. Written as DNA, the CDR3 is TGTGCCAGCAGCTTGCCCGGGGGGGTAACCGGGGAGCTGTTTTTT. Translated, it gives CASSLPGGVTGELFF.

Turning to this clone: The junction and the germline gene differ at one end; a read error may be behind it. J is TRBJ2-5 and V is TRBV9; 7 nucleotides align to TRBD2. Germline V gives CDR1 SGDLS, CDR2 YYNGEE. The CDR3 runs to 14 residues. The CDR3 loop is CPGGGISGQETQYF. Here the CDR3 DNA reads TGCCCCGGGGGAGGGATTAGCGGGCAAGAGACCCAGTACTTC.

The CDR3 sequence: CASSPYGTSAAYEQYF. CDR3 nucleotides: TGTGCCAGCAGCCCTTACGGGACTAGCGCTGCCTACGAGCAGTACTTC. V and J are TRBV5-4 and TRBJ2-7; 10 nucleotides align to TRBD2. Germline V gene data show CDR1 as SGHNT and CDR2 as YYREEE (reference sequence). This CDR3 region has 16 residues. J gave up 2 bases and V 4 bases, and 9 bases lay outside the gene matches. Combining the CDR3 with reference TRBV5-4 and TRBJ2-7 gives the whole variable domain ETGVTQSPTHLIKTRGQQVTLRCSSQSGHNTVSWYQQALGQGPQFIFQYYREEENGRGNFPPRFSGLQFPNYSSELNVNALELDDSALYLCASSPYGTSAAYEQYFGPGTRLTVT.

The chain employs TRBV27 and TRBJ2-1; 9 nucleotides match TRBD1. The CDR3 is made up of 13 amino acids. CDR1 is MNHEY, CDR2 SMNVEV, per germline (reference sequence). The J segment lost 10 bases and the V segment lost 6 bases, leaving 7 bases of the junction unmatched. CDR3 region: CASRLQGAGEQFF. The CDR3 DNA is TGTGCCAGCAGATTACAGGGGGCAGGGGAGCAGTTCTTC.

This clone showed up just a few times. The V and J genes are TRBV4-2 and TRBJ2-7; 9 nucleotides match TRBD2. J was trimmed by 3 bases and V by 0 bases; bases with no gene match: 9. This CDR3 spans 17 amino acids. The germline gives CDR1 LGHNA, CDR2 YNFKEQ. This CDR3 reads CASSQDPEGSGGYEQYF. As DNA, the CDR3 is TGTGCCAGCAGCCAAGATCCGGAAGGTAGCGGGGGCTACGAGCAGTACTTC.